This is a list of T cell receptor beta chains from one sample in a study of T cell changes during pregnancy in multiple sclerosis. Profiling relied on immunoSEQ multiplex PCR, and the TCRdb table lists in-frame clones only, not all of them. The sample shows about 23,000 clones, approximately 87% of them seen only once. The starting material was CD8+ T cells from peripheral blood mononuclear cells, obtained before pregnancy. The receptors shown here come from a female donor with multiple sclerosis, enrolled in a pregnancy study. Both conserved end residues are part of each CDR3. D genes are given only for firm matches. Only some rows state a clone size, as once, few, many or a class for expanded clones.

>-|TRBJ2-7|TRBV7-9|-
CASSPKNTYEQYF
TGTGCCAGCAGCCCCAAAAACACCTACGAGCAGTACTTC
>-|TRBJ2-1|TRBV27|-
CASTPTGIAVSYNEQFF
TGTGCCAGCACCCCCACGGGAATAGCGGTCTCCTACAATGAGCAGTTCTTC
>-|TRBJ2-7|TRBV18|-
CASSPPETYEQYF
TGTGCCAGCTCACCACCTGAGACCTACGAGCAGTACTTC
>-|TRBJ1-2|TRBV29-1|-
CSVEAGEVSVGGYTF
TGCAGCGTTGAAGCTGGGGAGGTTTCCGTAGGCGGCTACACCTTC
>-|TRBJ2-7|TRBV7-9|TRBD1
CASSLEGTEYEQYF
TGTGCCAGCAGCTTAGAGGGGACAGAGTACGAGCAGTACTTC
>few|TRBJ1-6|TRBV30|TRBD1
CAWATGANSPLHF
TGTGCCTGGGCGACAGGGGCAAATTCACCCCTCCACTTT
>-|TRBJ1-3|TRBV5-5|-
CASSPTAAGNTIYF
TGTGCCAGCAGCCCGACAGCGGCGGGGAACACCATATATTTT
>-|TRBJ2-7|TRBV7-9|TRBD1
CASSSLNRGGYEQYF
TGTGCCAGCAGCTCGCTGAACAGGGGTGGCTACGAGCAGTACTTC
>-|TRBJ1-5|TRBV27|-
CASSPRGAPVGPQHF
TGTGCCAGCAGTCCTCGGGGGGCACCCGTCGGGCCCCAGCATTTT
>-|TRBJ2-2|TRBV19|TRBD1
CASKAYSGQGLTGELFF
TGTGCCAGTAAAGCGTACTCGGGACAGGGACTCACCGGGGAGCTGTTTTTT
>-|TRBJ2-7|TRBV2|-
CARSAPGYRTYEQYF
TGTGCCAGGAGTGCCCCCGGTTATCGAACCTACGAGCAGTACTTC
>-|TRBJ2-7|TRBV30|-
CAWSAGRYEQYF
TGTGCCTGGAGCGCGGGGCGGTACGAGCAGTACTTC
>-|TRBJ2-7|TRBV5-8|-
CASSPPLAPYYEQYF
TGTGCCAGCAGCCCCCCCCTAGCGCCCTACTACGAGCAGTACTTC
>-|TRBJ1-5|TRBV10-3|TRBD1
CAISDDREESNQPQHF
TGTGCCATCAGTGACGACAGGGAGGAGAGCAATCAGCCCCAGCATTTT
>-|TRBJ2-2|TRBV18|-
CASSPSGIGELFF
TGTGCCAGCTCACCTTCGGGAATCGGGGAGCTGTTTTTT
>medium-sized|TRBJ1-5|TRBV7-9|-
CASSSTQAGNQPQHF
TGTGCCAGCAGCTCCACCCAAGCTGGCAATCAGCCCCAGCATTTT
>-|TRBJ2-7|TRBV4-2|TRBD2
CASSQGLAGSYEQYF
TGTGCCAGCAGCCAAGGACTAGCGGGCTCCTACGAGCAGTACTTC
>-|TRBJ2-1|TRBV7-9|-
CASSYRTAGPEQFF
TGTGCCAGCAGCTATAGGACAGCGGGACCCGAGCAGTTCTTC
>few|TRBJ1-5|TRBV28|-
CASSIDRFVNQPQHF
TGTGCCAGCAGTATCGACAGGTTTGTTAATCAGCCCCAGCATTTT
>-|TRBJ2-3|TRBV29-1|TRBD2
CSVEDVLAGGRADTQYF
TGCAGCGTTGAAGACGTGTTAGCGGGAGGGCGGGCGGATACGCAGTATTTT
>-|TRBJ1-2|TRBV19|TRBD1
CASSATGGVYGYTF
TGTGCCAGTAGTGCCACAGGGGGGGTATACGGCTACACCTTC
>-|TRBJ2-7|TRBV7-9|-
CASSSPPRGFYEQYF
TGTGCCAGCAGCTCGCCTCCTCGGGGTTTTTACGAGCAGTACTTC
>once|TRBJ1-4|TRBV7-6|-
CASSLGGGKLFF
TGTGCCAGCAGCTTAGGGGGCGGAAAACTGTTTTTT
>-|TRBJ2-7|TRBV7-9|TRBD1
CASSPTTGEDAYEQYF
TGTGCCAGCAGCCCCACGACAGGGGAGGACGCCTACGAGCAGTACTTC
>-|TRBJ2-3|TRBV4-3|TRBD2
CASSQEGLVTDTQYF
TGCGCCAGCAGCCAAGAGGGACTAGTCACAGATACGCAGTATTTT
>-|TRBJ2-7|TRBV7-9|TRBD2
CASSLLVSGAYEQYF
TGTGCCAGCAGCTTACTCGTGAGCGGGGCCTACGAGCAGTACTTC
>few|TRBJ2-3|TRBV9|TRBD2
CASSPFWGTSGGGDTQYF
TGTGCCAGCAGCCCTTTCTGGGGGACTAGCGGTGGTGGTGATACGCAGTATTTT
>-|TRBJ2-7|TRBV5-1|TRBD1
CASSLGQGADEQYF
TGCGCCAGCAGCTTGGGGCAGGGGGCGGACGAGCAGTACTTC
>-|TRBJ2-7|TRBV5-6|TRBD1
CASEGTASYEQYF
TGTGCCAGCGAAGGGACAGCTTCCTACGAGCAGTACTTC
>-|TRBJ2-6|TRBV27|-
CASSASGALGANVLTF
TGTGCCAGCAGTGCCTCAGGGGCTCTCGGGGCCAACGTCCTGACTTTC
>-|TRBJ2-1|TRBV28|TRBD2
CASSPVLAGVYNEQFF
TGTGCCAGCAGCCCTGTACTAGCGGGAGTTTACAATGAGCAGTTCTTC
>-|TRBJ1-1|TRBV27|-
CASSTAPSGGTEAFF
TGTGCCAGCAGTACCGCCCCCTCGGGGGGCACTGAAGCTTTCTTT
>-|TRBJ2-7|TRBV6-1|TRBD2
CASRRLAGGPSEQYF
TGTGCCAGCAGAAGACTAGCGGGAGGGCCTAGCGAGCAGTACTTC
>-|TRBJ2-7|TRBV7-9|-
CASSFDSYEQYF
TGTGCCAGCAGCTTCGACAGTTACGAGCAGTACTTC
>-|TRBJ2-4|TRBV7-2|TRBD1
CASSPTLGQGKNIQYF
TGTGCCAGCAGCCCTACCCTGGGACAGGGGAAAAACATTCAGTACTTC
>-|TRBJ2-6|TRBV4-1|-
CASSQDQGSGANVLTF
TGCGCCAGCAGCCAAGATCAGGGCTCTGGGGCCAACGTCCTGACTTTC
>-|TRBJ2-1|TRBV5-1|TRBD2
CASSLGTSGSDEQFF
TGCGCCAGCAGCTTGGGGACTAGCGGGAGTGATGAGCAGTTCTTC
>-|TRBJ1-1|TRBV11-1|TRBD1
CASSTSGTGFLWSFF
TGTGCCAGCAGCACATCCGGGACAGGCTTTTTGTGGTCTTTCTTT
>-|TRBJ2-1|TRBV9|TRBD2
CASSGASGRSYNEQFF
TGTGCCAGCAGCGGGGCTAGCGGGAGGTCCTACAATGAGCAGTTCTTC
>-|TRBJ2-7|TRBV5-8|TRBD1
CASSSGQGSNEQYF
TGTGCCAGCAGCTCCGGACAGGGTAGTAACGAGCAGTACTTC
>once|TRBJ1-2|TRBV6-6|TRBD1
CASTQTGAIYGYTF
TGTGCCAGCACCCAAACAGGGGCCATCTATGGCTACACCTTC
>-|TRBJ2-7|TRBV4-1|TRBD2
CASSQDGLAGPFEQYF
TGCGCCAGCAGCCAAGATGGCCTAGCGGGTCCCTTCGAGCAGTACTTC
>few|TRBJ2-7|TRBV15|-
CATSRDRDSYEQYF
TGTGCCACCAGCAGAGACAGGGATTCCTACGAGCAGTACTTC
>-|TRBJ2-5|TRBV10-3|TRBD2
CASSRLAGRGETQYF
TGTGCCAGCAGCCGACTAGCGGGGAGGGGAGAGACCCAGTACTTC
>once|TRBJ2-1|TRBV27|-
CASKILTQTTEQFF
TGTGCCAGCAAGATACTAACCCAGACTACTGAGCAGTTCTTC
>-|TRBJ2-5|TRBV18|TRBD2
CASSPTTSAERETQYF
TGTGCCAGCTCCCCTACGACTAGCGCCGAAAGGGAGACCCAGTACTTC
>-|TRBJ2-7|TRBV10-2|TRBD2
CASSEILTSGRHEQYF
TGCGCCAGCAGTGAAATCTTGACTAGCGGGAGGCACGAGCAGTACTTC
>-|TRBJ2-7|TRBV6-1|TRBD2
CASSEEGSGGYEQYF
TGTGCCAGCAGTGAAGAAGGTAGCGGGGGCTACGAGCAGTACTTC
>-|TRBJ2-7|TRBV5-1|-
CASSFRSFPGSYEQYF
TGCGCCAGCAGCTTCCGTTCGTTCCCGGGCTCCTACGAGCAGTACTTC